This T cell receptor (beta chain) was recovered during a study of beta chain features in type 1 diabetes. Expressed TCRB transcripts got sequenced, as all isolated RNA was reverse transcribed. Libraries were prepared by immunoSEQ multiplex PCR; TCRdb keeps only in-frame clonotypes and omits some of them. This table has about 230,000 clones, 9.6% appearing once. The CDR3 runs to 12 residues. Trimming stripped 0 bases from V and 7 bases from J, with 7 bases between. CDR1 and CDR2 (germline): SGHDT, YYEEEE. The TCR was taken from a woman aged 18-29 years in good health. The gene calls are TRBV5-6 and TRBJ1-1; D gene ambiguous. Sequenced sample: naive CD4+ T cells from blood. The CDR3 region is CASSLDSNEAFF. The DNA for the CDR3 is TGTGCCAGCAGCTTGGACAGCAATGAAGCTTTCTTT.